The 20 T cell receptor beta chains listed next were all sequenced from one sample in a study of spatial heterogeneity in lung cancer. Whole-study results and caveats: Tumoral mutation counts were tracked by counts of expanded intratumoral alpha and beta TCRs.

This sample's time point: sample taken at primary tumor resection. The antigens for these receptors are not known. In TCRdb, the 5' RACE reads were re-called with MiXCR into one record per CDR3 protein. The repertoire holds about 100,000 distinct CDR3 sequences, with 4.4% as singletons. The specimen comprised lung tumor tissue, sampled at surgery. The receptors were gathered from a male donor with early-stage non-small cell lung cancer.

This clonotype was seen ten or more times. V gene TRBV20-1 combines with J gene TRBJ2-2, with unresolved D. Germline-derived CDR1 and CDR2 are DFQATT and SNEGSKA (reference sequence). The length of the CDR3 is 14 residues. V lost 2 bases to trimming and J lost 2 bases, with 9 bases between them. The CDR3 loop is CSARTHGNTGELFF. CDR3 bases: TGCAGTGCTAGAACCCATGGAAACACCGGGGAGCTGTTTTTT.

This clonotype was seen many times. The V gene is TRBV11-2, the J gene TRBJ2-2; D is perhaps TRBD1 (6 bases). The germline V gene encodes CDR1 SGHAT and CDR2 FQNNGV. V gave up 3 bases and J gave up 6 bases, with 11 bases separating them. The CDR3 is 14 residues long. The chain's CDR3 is CASSFQGSSGELFF. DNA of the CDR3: TGTGCCAGCAGCTTTCAGGGGTCCTCCGGGGAGCTGTTTTTT. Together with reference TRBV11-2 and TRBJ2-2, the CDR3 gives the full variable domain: EAGVAQSPRYKIIEKRQSVAFWCNPISGHATLYWYQQILGQGPKLLIQFQNNGVVDDSQLPKDRFSAERLKGVDSTLKIQPAKLEDSAVYLCASSFQGSSGELFFGEGSRLTVL.

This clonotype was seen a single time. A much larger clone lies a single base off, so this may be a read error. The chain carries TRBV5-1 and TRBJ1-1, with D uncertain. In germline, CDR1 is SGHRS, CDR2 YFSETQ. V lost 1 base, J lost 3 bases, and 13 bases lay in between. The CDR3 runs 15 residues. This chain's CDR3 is CASSLYGGQDTEAFF. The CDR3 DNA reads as TGCGCCAGCAGCTTGTATGGAGGGCAGGACACTGAAGCTTTCTTT.

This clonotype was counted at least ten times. The CDR3 nucleotides read TGTGCCAGCAACTCTGGGGCCAACGTCCTGACTTTC. It specifies CASNSGANVLTF. This rearrangement joins TRBV2 to TRBJ2-6, with unresolved D. V shed 7 bases and J shed 0 bases, with 1 base lying between them. CDR3 length equals 12 residues. Germline assignment: CDR1 SNHLY and CDR2 FYNNEI.

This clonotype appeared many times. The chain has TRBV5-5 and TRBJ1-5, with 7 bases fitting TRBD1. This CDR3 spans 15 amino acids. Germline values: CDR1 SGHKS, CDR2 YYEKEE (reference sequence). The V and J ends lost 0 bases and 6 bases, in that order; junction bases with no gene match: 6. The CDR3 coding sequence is TGTGCCAGCAGCTTGGAGACAGGGCGAGGTCAGCCCCAGCATTTT. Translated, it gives CASSLETGRGQPQHF.

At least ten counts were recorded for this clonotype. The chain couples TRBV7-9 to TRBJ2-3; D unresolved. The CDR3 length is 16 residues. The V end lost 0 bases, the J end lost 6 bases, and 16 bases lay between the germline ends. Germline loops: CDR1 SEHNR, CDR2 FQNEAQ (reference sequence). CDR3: CASSLALVVGVDTQYF. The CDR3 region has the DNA TGTGCCAGCAGCTTAGCGCTGGTCGTCGGTGTGGATACGCAGTATTTT.

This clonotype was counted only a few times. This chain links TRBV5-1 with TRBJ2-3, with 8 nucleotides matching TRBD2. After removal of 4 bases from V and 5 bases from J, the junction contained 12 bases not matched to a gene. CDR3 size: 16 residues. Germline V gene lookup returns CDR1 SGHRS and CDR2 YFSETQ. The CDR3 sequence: CASSDYSGRGRDTQYF. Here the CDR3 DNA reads TGCGCCAGCAGCGATTACAGCGGGAGAGGGCGAGATACGCAGTATTTT.

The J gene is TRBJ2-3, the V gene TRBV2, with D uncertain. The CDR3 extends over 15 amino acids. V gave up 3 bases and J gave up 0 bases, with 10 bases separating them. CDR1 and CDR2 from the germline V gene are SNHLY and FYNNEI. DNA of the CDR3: TGTGCCAGCAGTGAGACGGCGGCAAGCACAGATACGCAGTATTTT. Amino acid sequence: CASSETAASTDTQYF.

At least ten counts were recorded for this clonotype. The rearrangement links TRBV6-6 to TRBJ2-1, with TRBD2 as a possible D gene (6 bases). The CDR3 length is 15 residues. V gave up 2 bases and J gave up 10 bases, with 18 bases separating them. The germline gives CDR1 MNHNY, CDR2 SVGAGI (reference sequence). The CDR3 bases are TGTGCCAGCAGTTACGTGGGGGGAAGTACAAAGGAGCAGTTCTTC. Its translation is CASSYVGGSTKEQFF.

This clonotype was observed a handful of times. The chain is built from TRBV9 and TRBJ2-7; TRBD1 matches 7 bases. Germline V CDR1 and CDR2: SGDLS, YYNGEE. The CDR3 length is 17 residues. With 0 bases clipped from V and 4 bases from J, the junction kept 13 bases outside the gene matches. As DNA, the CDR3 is TGTGCCAGCAGCGTAGGCCCCGTGACACAGGGGTGGTACGAGCAGTACTTC. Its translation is CASSVGPVTQGWYEQYF.

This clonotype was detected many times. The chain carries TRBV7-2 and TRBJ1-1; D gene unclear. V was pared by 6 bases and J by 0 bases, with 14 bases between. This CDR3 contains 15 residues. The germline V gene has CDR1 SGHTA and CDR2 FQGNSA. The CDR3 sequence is CASSLDPLLNTEAFF. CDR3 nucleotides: TGTGCCAGCAGTTTGGACCCACTCCTGAACACTGAAGCTTTCTTT. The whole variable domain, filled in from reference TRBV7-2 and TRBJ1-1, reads GAGVSQSPSNKVTEKGKDVELRCDPISGHTALYWYRQSLGQGLEFLIYFQGNSAPDKSGLPSDRFSAERTGGSVSTLTIQRTQQEDSAVYLCASSLDPLLNTEAFFGQGTRLTVV.

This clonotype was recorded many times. CDR3 coding DNA: TGTGCCATCAGTGAACAGGGGAATATGAACACTGAAGCTTTCTTT. Translation: CAISEQGNMNTEAFF. The genes are TRBV10-3 and TRBJ1-1, with 7 bases identical to TRBD1. The CDR3 has 15 amino acids. In germline, CDR1 is ENHRY, CDR2 SYGVKD. Trimming cost V 3 bases and J 0 bases; bases outside gene matches: 4.

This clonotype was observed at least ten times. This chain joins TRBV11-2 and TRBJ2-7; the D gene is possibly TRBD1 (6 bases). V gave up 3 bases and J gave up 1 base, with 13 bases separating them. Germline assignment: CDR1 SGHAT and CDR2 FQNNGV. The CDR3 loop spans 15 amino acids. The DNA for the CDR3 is TGTGCCAGCAGCTTTTCCCCACAGGGATCCTACGAGCAGTACTTC. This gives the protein CASSFSPQGSYEQYF. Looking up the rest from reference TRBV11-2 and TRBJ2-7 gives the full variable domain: EAGVAQSPRYKIIEKRQSVAFWCNPISGHATLYWYQQILGQGPKLLIQFQNNGVVDDSQLPKDRFSAERLKGVDSTLKIQPAKLEDSAVYLCASSFSPQGSYEQYFGPGTRLTVT.

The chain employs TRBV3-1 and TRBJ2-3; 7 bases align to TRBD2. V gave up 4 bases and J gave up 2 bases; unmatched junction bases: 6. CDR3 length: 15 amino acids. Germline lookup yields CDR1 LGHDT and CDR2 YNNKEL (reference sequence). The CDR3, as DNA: TGTGCCAGCAGCCTCTCGGGACTAATCACAGATACGCAGTATTTT. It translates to CASSLSGLITDTQYF.

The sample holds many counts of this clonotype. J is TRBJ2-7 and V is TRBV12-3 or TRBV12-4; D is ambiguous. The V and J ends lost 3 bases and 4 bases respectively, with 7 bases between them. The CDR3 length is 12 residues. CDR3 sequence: CASSLGLYEQYF. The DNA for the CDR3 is TGTGCCAGCAGTTTGGGCCTGTACGAGCAGTACTTC.

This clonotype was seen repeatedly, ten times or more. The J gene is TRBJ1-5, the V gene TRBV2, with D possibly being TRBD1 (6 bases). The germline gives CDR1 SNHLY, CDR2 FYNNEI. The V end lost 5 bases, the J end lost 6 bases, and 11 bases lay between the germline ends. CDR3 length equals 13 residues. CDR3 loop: CASSRGETQPQHF. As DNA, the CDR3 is TGTGCCAGCAGTAGGGGGGAAACTCAGCCCCAGCATTTT.

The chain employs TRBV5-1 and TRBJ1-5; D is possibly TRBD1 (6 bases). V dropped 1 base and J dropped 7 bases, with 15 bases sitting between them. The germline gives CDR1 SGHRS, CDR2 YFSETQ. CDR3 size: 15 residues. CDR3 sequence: CASSLSGALGQPQHF. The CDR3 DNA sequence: TGCGCCAGCAGCTTGTCAGGGGCTTTGGGGCAGCCCCAGCATTTT.

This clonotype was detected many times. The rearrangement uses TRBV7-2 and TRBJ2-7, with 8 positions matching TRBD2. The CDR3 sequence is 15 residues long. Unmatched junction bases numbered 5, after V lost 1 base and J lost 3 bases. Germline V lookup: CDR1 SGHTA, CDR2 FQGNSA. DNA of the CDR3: TGTGCCAGCAGCTTAGAGGCGGGAGGAGTCTACGAGCAGTACTTC. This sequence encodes CASSLEAGGVYEQYF.

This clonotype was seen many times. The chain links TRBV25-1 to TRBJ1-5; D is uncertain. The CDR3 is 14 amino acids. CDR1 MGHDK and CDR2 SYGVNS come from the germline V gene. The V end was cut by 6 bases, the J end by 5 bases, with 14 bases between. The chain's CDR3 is CASSETTSDQPQHF. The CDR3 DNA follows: TGTGCCAGCAGCGAAACCACCTCCGATCAGCCCCAGCATTTT.

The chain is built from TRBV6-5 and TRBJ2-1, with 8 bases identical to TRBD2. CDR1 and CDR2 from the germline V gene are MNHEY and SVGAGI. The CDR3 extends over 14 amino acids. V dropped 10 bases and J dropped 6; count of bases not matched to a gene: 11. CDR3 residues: CAIGRGSRRNEQFF. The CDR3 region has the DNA TGTGCCATCGGGAGGGGGTCTCGTCGCAATGAGCAGTTCTTC.